This T cell receptor (beta chain) was recovered during a study of T-cell memory formation after mild COVID-19. About the study: Among the donors, TCR clusters were largely specific to each donor.

This clonotype was seen more than once but under ten times. TCRdb passed the 5' RACE reads through MiXCR, listing each CDR3 protein once. The sample has 65,000 to 95,000 distinct CDR3 sequences, over 10% seen once. The germline V gene encodes CDR1 SGHVS and CDR2 FQNEAQ. This CDR3 region has 14 residues. V was shortened by 5 bases and J by 3 bases, with 11 bases between the two germline ends. The receptor was isolated from a man younger than 35 who had mild COVID-19 (a few samples of this study predate the infection). Cell type and time point are not known. Material: PBMCs or a T cell subset sorted from them (not recorded which). The rearrangement links TRBV7-8 to TRBJ2-1; perhaps TRBD2 as D (6 bases). CDR3 residues: CASSPHGGYNEQFF. CDR3 bases: TGTGCCAGCAGCCCCCACGGGGGCTACAATGAGCAGTTCTTC.